This is a list of T cell receptor beta chains from one sample in a study of OX40 agonist ivuxolimab in advanced cancers. Profiled with immunoSEQ multiplex PCR; TCRdb holds only in-frame clones, not every one. The sample shows about 78,000 clones, 92% of them seen only once. Sequences were derived from CD4+ or CD8+ T cells sorted from blood, sampled in a trial of the OX40 agonist ivuxolimab. Receptor source: an adult with an advanced solid tumor such as melanoma, head and neck, liver or kidney cancer. Each CDR3 is given with its conserved first and last residue. D genes are given only for firm matches. Not every row has a clone size; where given, it reads once, few, many or a size class.

V: TRBV15; length: 14; size: NA; D: NA; J: TRBJ2-3; DNA: TGTGCCACCAGCAGAGGGACAAGGGGGGATACGCAGTATTTT; CDR3: CATSRGTRGDTQYF
V: TRBV5-1; length: 13; size: NA; D: NA; J: TRBJ2-5; DNA: TGCGCCAGCAGCTTGGGTGCAGAAGAGACCCAGTACTTC; CDR3: CASSLGAEETQYF
V: TRBV7-2; length: 15; size: NA; D: NA; J: TRBJ2-3; DNA: TGTGCCAGCAGCGTGGGGTGGGGGGGCACAGATACGCAGTATTTT; CDR3: CASSVGWGGTDTQYF
V: TRBV7-9; length: 14; size: NA; D: NA; J: TRBJ1-3; DNA: TGTGCCAGCAGCTACCGGGCAATCGGAAACACCATATATTTT; CDR3: CASSYRAIGNTIYF
V: TRBV19; length: 15; size: NA; D: TRBD1; J: TRBJ2-2; DNA: TGTGCCAGTACCACGGACAGGGGGCGCAGTGGGGAGCTGTTTTTT; CDR3: CASTTDRGRSGELFF
V: TRBV30; length: 15; size: NA; D: TRBD1; J: TRBJ2-5; DNA: TGTGCCTGGAGTCTCAGGGGGAGTGGGCAAGAGACCCAGTACTTC; CDR3: CAWSLRGSGQETQYF
V: TRBV11-2; length: 14; size: few; D: TRBD1; J: TRBJ2-7; DNA: TGTGCCAGCAGAACGACAGGGAAAATCAACGAGCAGTACTTC; CDR3: CASRTTGKINEQYF
V: TRBV29-1; length: 14; size: NA; D: NA; J: TRBJ1-1; DNA: TGCAGCGTTAAACGGGACTCCTTGAACACTGAAGCTTTCTTT; CDR3: CSVKRDSLNTEAFF
V: TRBV19; length: 15; size: NA; D: TRBD1; J: TRBJ1-5; DNA: TGTGCCAGTAGTTACACAGGGGTGAGCAATCAGCCCCAGCATTTT; CDR3: CASSYTGVSNQPQHF
V: TRBV7-9; length: 13; size: NA; D: NA; J: TRBJ2-1; DNA: TGTGCCAGCAGCTTACTGGGCTACAATGAGCAGTTCTTC; CDR3: CASSLLGYNEQFF
V: TRBV30; length: 14; size: NA; D: NA; J: TRBJ1-2; DNA: TGTGCCTGGAGTAATAGGGAGAGCTTCTATGGCTACACCTTC; CDR3: CAWSNRESFYGYTF
V: TRBV6-6; length: 15; size: NA; D: NA; J: TRBJ1-2; DNA: TGTGCCAGCAGTTACTCGGCAGACTTGAACTATGGCTACACCTTC; CDR3: CASSYSADLNYGYTF
V: TRBV6-6; length: 13; size: NA; D: NA; J: TRBJ1-2; DNA: TGTGCCAGCAGGGCCACCGCAAACTATGGCTACACCTTC; CDR3: CASRATANYGYTF
V: TRBV10-3; length: 14; size: NA; D: NA; J: TRBJ1-2; DNA: TGTGCCATCAGTGTAGCCGGGACTCTCTATGGCTACACCTTC; CDR3: CAISVAGTLYGYTF
V: TRBV11-3; length: 16; size: once; D: NA; J: TRBJ2-6; DNA: TGTGCCAGCAGCCCGGGACTGACGTCTGGGGCCAACGTCCTGACTTTC; CDR3: CASSPGLTSGANVLTF
V: TRBV7-2; length: 16; size: NA; D: TRBD1; J: TRBJ2-2; DNA: TGTGCCAGCAGCCCGCGACAGGGAGCAACCACCGGGGAGCTGTTTTTT; CDR3: CASSPRQGATTGELFF
V: TRBV5-1; length: 16; size: NA; D: NA; J: TRBJ2-6; DNA: TGCGCCAGCAGTCCTTCCCCTTCGCCCGGGGCCAACGTCCTGACTTTC; CDR3: CASSPSPSPGANVLTF
V: TRBV19; length: 14; size: NA; D: NA; J: TRBJ1-1; DNA: TGTGCCAGTAGTATGGGCGGCGGGGTCACTGAAGCTTTCTTT; CDR3: CASSMGGGVTEAFF
V: TRBV30; length: 14; size: NA; D: TRBD1; J: TRBJ2-7; DNA: TGTGCCTGGAGTGTACAGGCGGCACAGGGGAAGCAGTACTTC; CDR3: CAWSVQAAQGKQYF
V: TRBV2; length: 13; size: few; D: NA; J: TRBJ1-5; DNA: TGTGCCAGCAGCGAAGACAGGCCGCAGCCCCAGCATTTT; CDR3: CASSEDRPQPQHF
V: TRBV6-6; length: 16; size: NA; D: NA; J: TRBJ2-2; DNA: TGTGCCAGCAGCCTCCCACGGGGGACCAACACCGGGGAGCTGTTTTTT; CDR3: CASSLPRGTNTGELFF
V: TRBV7-9; length: 16; size: NA; D: NA; J: TRBJ1-1; DNA: TGTGCCAGCAGCTACGAGATAGACAGTAGGGACACTGAAGCTTTCTTT; CDR3: CASSYEIDSRDTEAFF
V: TRBV4-1; length: 15; size: NA; D: TRBD2; J: TRBJ2-7; DNA: TGCGCCAGCAGCCAAGATCATAGCGGGACCTACGAGCAGTACTTC; CDR3: CASSQDHSGTYEQYF
V: TRBV19; length: 15; size: NA; D: NA; J: TRBJ1-5; DNA: TGTGCCAGTAGTATTAAGCCGACGAGGGAACAGCCCCAGCATTTT; CDR3: CASSIKPTREQPQHF
V: TRBV4-1; length: 16; size: NA; D: NA; J: TRBJ1-1; DNA: TGCGCCAGCAGCCAAGTTCTTCTAGGAGAGAACACTGAAGCTTTCTTT; CDR3: CASSQVLLGENTEAFF
V: TRBV12-5; length: 17; size: NA; D: TRBD1; J: TRBJ1-3; DNA: TGTGCTAGTGGTTTGTTGGGGGACAGCCGCTCGGGAAACACCATATATTTT; CDR3: CASGLLGDSRSGNTIYF
V: TRBV7-9; length: 15; size: NA; D: NA; J: TRBJ2-1; DNA: TGTGCCAGCAGCTTAGGGGGGGCTAGTGGAAATGAGCAGTTCTTC; CDR3: CASSLGGASGNEQFF
V: TRBV5-6; length: 13; size: NA; D: NA; J: TRBJ1-2; DNA: TGTGCCAGCAGCTTTAGGGGTAACTATGGCTACACCTTC; CDR3: CASSFRGNYGYTF
V: TRBV4-2; length: 14; size: once; D: NA; J: TRBJ2-1; DNA: TGTGCCAGCAGCCCCCCCCAGTCTCGCAATGAGCAGTTCTTC; CDR3: CASSPPQSRNEQFF
V: TRBV5-1; length: 17; size: NA; D: NA; J: TRBJ1-3; DNA: TGCGCCAGCAGCCCGGGGCGGGATGGCTACTCTGGAAACACCATATATTTT; CDR3: CASSPGRDGYSGNTIYF
V: TRBV27; length: 17; size: NA; D: NA; J: TRBJ1-1; DNA: TGTGCCAGCAGTTTACGGCGGGGGAGGGCCGGGAACACTGAAGCTTTCTTT; CDR3: CASSLRRGRAGNTEAFF
V: TRBV15; length: 13; size: NA; D: NA; J: TRBJ1-4; DNA: TGTGCCACCGGGCCCAGGACTAATGAAAAACTGTTTTTT; CDR3: CATGPRTNEKLFF
V: TRBV6-6; length: 14; size: NA; D: TRBD2; J: TRBJ2-7; DNA: TGTGCCAGCAGCGGGGGGAGAACCTCCTACGAGCAGTACTTC; CDR3: CASSGGRTSYEQYF
V: TRBV9; length: 13; size: NA; D: NA; J: TRBJ1-5; DNA: TGTGCCAGCAGCGACGGGGAAAATCAGCCCCAGCATTTT; CDR3: CASSDGENQPQHF
V: TRBV19; length: 14; size: NA; D: NA; J: TRBJ2-1; DNA: TGTGCCAGCCGTTCCAGGGGCTCCTACAATGAGCAGTTCTTC; CDR3: CASRSRGSYNEQFF
V: TRBV10-3; length: 13; size: NA; D: TRBD1; J: TRBJ1-5; DNA: TGTGCCATCGGGGACAGGGACAATCAGCCCCAGCATTTT; CDR3: CAIGDRDNQPQHF
V: TRBV7-9; length: 12; size: NA; D: NA; J: TRBJ2-2; DNA: TGTGCCAGCAGCTTAAACACCGGGGAGCTGTTTTTT; CDR3: CASSLNTGELFF
V: TRBV13; length: 16; size: NA; D: TRBD2; J: TRBJ2-3; DNA: TGTGCCAGCAGCTGGGGACTAGCGGGGGACACAGATACGCAGTATTTT; CDR3: CASSWGLAGDTDTQYF
V: TRBV6-1; length: 14; size: NA; D: NA; J: TRBJ1-4; DNA: TGTGCCAGCAGTGAAAGGTCAGTCGGTGAAAAACTGTTTTTT; CDR3: CASSERSVGEKLFF
V: TRBV30; length: 16; size: NA; D: NA; J: TRBJ2-5; DNA: TGTGCCTGGAGTGAGAGGGGGCGGGAAATCCAAGAGACCCAGTACTTC; CDR3: CAWSERGREIQETQYF
V: TRBV28; length: 15; size: NA; D: TRBD1; J: TRBJ1-2; DNA: TGTGCCAGCAGTCTAGGGACAGGGGGCGGGTATGGCTACACCTTC; CDR3: CASSLGTGGGYGYTF
V: TRBV19; length: 13; size: few; D: NA; J: TRBJ1-2; DNA: TGTGCCAGTAGTATAATGAGGGGCGCTGGCTACACCTTC; CDR3: CASSIMRGAGYTF